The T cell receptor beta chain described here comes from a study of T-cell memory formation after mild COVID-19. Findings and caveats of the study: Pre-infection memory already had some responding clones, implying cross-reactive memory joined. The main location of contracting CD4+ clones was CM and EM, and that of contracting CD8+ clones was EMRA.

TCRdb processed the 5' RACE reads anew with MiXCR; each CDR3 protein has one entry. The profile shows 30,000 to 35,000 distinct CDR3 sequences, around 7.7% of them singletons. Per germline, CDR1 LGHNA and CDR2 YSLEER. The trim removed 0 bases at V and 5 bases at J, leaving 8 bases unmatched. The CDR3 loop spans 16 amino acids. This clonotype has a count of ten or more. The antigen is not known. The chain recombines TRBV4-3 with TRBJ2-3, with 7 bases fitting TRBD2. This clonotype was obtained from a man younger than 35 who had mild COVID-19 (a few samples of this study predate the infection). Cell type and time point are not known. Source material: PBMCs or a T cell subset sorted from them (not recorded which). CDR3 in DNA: TGCGCCAGCAGCCAAGATCACCGGACTAGGGAAGATACGCAGTATTTT. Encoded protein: CASSQDHRTREDTQYF.